This T cell receptor (beta chain) comes out of a study of blood T cell repertoires in COVID-19. In the study overall: The United States, Italy and Spain were the sources of the acute and convalescent COVID-19 samples. PBMCs, B-cell-depleted T cells, or T cells were the source of the cDNA or gDNA that made up the material.

Clones were read by immunoSEQ multiplex PCR, and TCRdb kept only the in-frame ones, dropping some. The repertoire has 150,000 to 200,000 clones, about 83% of them found once; the top ten carry 3.7%. Germline V lookup: CDR1 MNHEY, CDR2 SVGEGT. This CDR3 comprises 16 residues. Trimming took off 0 bases at V and 5 bases at J, with 13 bases between the two ends. This clonotype was obtained from a man aged 18 to 29 with active or convalescent COVID-19. The V gene is TRBV6-2 or TRBV6-3, the J gene TRBJ2-2; the D gene is possibly TRBD2 (6 bases). Sequencing was done on a sample of peripheral blood. The CDR3 DNA reads as TGTGCCAGCAGTTACTCGACGGGAGATTATACCGGGGAGCTGTTTTTT. It specifies CASSYSTGDYTGELFF.